This paragraph covers one TCR beta chain sequence. Its antigen remains unidentified. CDR3 length: 13 amino acids. Trimming stripped 6 bases from V and 8 bases from J, with 19 bases between. Germline CDR1 DFQATT, CDR2 SNEGSKA (reference sequence). This specimen belongs to a study of CD8 T cells in Susac syndrome. It was with random hexamers that roughly 0.45 to 1 ug RNA was reverse transcribed. TCRdb reanalysed the immunoSEQ multiplex PCR reads using MiXCR and keeps one entry per CDR3 protein. The repertoire holds 150,000 to 200,000 distinct CDR3 sequences, with 95% as singletons. Findings of the study overall: The study's TCR sequencing and HLA analysis covered a relatively small number of individuals, and the study acknowledged this.

The chain carries TRBV20-1 and TRBJ1-2; tentatively, D is TRBD1 (6 bases). This receptor was obtained from a human donor with multiple sclerosis. The sequenced sample was CD4+ T cells from PBMCs. CDR3 DNA: TGCAGTGCCCCTGGGCAGGGGATTTGGGGCTACACCTTC. It specifies CSAPGQGIWGYTF.